This TCR beta chain was found in a study of blood T cell repertoires in COVID-19. Overall study context: Whether acute or convalescent, the COVID-19 samples came from the United States, Italy and Spain. PBMCs, B-cell-depleted T cells, or T cells provided the cDNA or gDNA that made up the material.

The sample holds one count of this clone. In the authors' methods: Estimation of nucleated cell counts relied on the amplification of reference gene primers. Produced via immunoSEQ multiplex PCR; TCRdb's table is partial and in-frame only. The V and J calls and clone size are taken from that table; D and trimming were inferred from the DNA. Here the sample spans approximately 300,000 clones, more than 75% being singletons. Trimming removed 0 bases from V and 1 base from J, with 10 bases in between. Germline CDR1 is SGDLS and CDR2 is YYNGEE. CDR3 length: 15 residues. Sequenced: peripheral blood. This clonotype was sampled from a woman aged 45-65 years with active or convalescent COVID-19. The chain has TRBV9 and TRBJ1-1; a possible D gene is TRBD1 (6 bases). DNA for the CDR3: TGTGCCAGCAGCGTAGGAGACAGGCCGAACACTGAAGCTTTCTTT. Translating it yields CASSVGDRPNTEAFF.